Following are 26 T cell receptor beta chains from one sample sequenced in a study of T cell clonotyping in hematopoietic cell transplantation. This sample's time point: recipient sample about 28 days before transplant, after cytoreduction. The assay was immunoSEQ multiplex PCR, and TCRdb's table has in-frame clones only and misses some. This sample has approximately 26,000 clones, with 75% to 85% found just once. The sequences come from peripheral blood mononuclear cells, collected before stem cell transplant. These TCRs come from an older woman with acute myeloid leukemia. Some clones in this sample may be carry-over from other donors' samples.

CDR3: CASSLSASGANVLTF. The CDR3, as DNA: TGTGCCAGCAGCTTGTCGGCCTCTGGGGCCAACGTCCTGACTTTC. The chain is built from TRBV7-2 and TRBJ2-6; D is ambiguous. The CDR3 has 15 residues. Germline V CDR1 and CDR2: SGHTA, FQGNSA. Trimming removed 3 bases at V and 0 bases at J, with 6 bases between.

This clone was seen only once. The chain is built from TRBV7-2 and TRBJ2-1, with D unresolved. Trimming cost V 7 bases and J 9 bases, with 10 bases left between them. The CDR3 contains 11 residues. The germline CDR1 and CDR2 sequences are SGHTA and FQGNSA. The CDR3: CASTPAPEQFF. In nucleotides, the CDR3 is TGTGCCAGCACCCCCGCGCCTGAGCAGTTCTTC.

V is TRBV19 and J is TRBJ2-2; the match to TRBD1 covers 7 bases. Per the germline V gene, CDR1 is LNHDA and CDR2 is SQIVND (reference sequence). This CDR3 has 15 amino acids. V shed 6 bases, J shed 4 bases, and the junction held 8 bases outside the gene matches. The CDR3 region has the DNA TGTGCCAGTAGGGAACAGGGGATTGTCACCGGGGAGCTGTTTTTT. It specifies CASREQGIVTGELFF.

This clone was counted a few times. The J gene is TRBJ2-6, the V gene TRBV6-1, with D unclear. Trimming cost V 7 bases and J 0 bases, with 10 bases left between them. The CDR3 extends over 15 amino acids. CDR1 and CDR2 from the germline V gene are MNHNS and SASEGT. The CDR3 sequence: CASNDESSGANVLTF. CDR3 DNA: TGTGCCAGCAACGACGAGAGCTCTGGGGCCAACGTCCTGACTTTC.

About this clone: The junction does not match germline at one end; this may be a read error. CDR3 bases: TGTGCCAGCGGTGACAGGGGTCAAGAGACCCAGTACTTC. Its translation: CASGDRGQETQYF. The J gene is TRBJ2-5, the V gene TRBV6-1; 8 bases are shared with TRBD1. This CDR3 is 13 amino acids long. The germline V gene encodes CDR1 MNHNS and CDR2 SASEGT.

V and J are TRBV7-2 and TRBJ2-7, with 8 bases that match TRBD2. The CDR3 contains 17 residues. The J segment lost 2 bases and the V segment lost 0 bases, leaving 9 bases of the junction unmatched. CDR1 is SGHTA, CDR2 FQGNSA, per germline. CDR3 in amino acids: CASSLAVAAGGAYEQYF. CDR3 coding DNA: TGTGCCAGCAGCTTAGCGGTTGCCGCGGGGGGCGCCTACGAGCAGTACTTC.

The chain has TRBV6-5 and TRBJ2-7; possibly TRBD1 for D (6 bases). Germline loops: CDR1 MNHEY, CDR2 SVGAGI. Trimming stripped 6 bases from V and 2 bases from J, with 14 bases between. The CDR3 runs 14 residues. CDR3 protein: CASRLGAPTYEQYF. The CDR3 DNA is TGTGCCAGCAGATTGGGGGCCCCCACCTACGAGCAGTACTTC.

CDR3 in amino acids: CATSRTGWTNEKLFF. DNA of the CDR3: TGTGCCACCAGCAGGACAGGGTGGACTAATGAAAAACTGTTTTTT. This sequence joins TRBV15 and TRBJ1-4, with 7 nucleotides matching TRBD1. Germline trimming cut 3 bases from V and 2 bases from J; bases unmatched to any gene: 3. Germline V gives CDR1 LNHNV, CDR2 YYDKDF (reference sequence). The CDR3 is made up of 15 amino acids.

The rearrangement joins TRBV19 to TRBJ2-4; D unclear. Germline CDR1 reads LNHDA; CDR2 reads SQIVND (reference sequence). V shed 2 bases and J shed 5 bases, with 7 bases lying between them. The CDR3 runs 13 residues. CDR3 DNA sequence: TGTGCCAGTAGTATAAGTTACCAAAACATTCAGTACTTC. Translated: CASSISYQNIQYF.

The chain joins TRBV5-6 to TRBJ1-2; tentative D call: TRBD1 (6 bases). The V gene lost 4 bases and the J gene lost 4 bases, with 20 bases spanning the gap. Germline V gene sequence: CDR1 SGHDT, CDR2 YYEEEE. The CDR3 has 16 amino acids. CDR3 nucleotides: TGTGCCAGCAGCACCCTTGCGGGGGCGGGTTTCTATGGCTACACCTTC. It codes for CASSTLAGAGFYGYTF.

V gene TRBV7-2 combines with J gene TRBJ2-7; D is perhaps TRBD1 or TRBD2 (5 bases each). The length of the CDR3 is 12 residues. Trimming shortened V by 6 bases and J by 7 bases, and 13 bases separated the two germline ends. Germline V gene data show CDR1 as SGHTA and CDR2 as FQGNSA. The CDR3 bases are TGTGCCAGCAGTAAGAGCTGGGGGGAGCAGTACTTC. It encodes CASSKSWGEQYF.

DNA of the CDR3: TGTGCCAGCAGCTCGGTTGCGACTAGCGGGAGCTACGAGCAGTACTTC. Its translation is CASSSVATSGSYEQYF. The chain is built from TRBV5-4 and TRBJ2-7, with 12 nucleotides matching TRBD2. V was pared by 3 bases and J by 3 bases, with 7 bases of the junction left unmatched. Germline V CDR1 and CDR2: SGHNT, YYREEE (reference sequence). The CDR3 has 16 residues. The full variable domain, its missing parts supplied by reference TRBV5-4 and TRBJ2-7, is ETGVTQSPTHLIKTRGQQVTLRCSSQSGHNTVSWYQQALGQGPQFIFQYYREEENGRGNFPPRFSGLQFPNYSSELNVNALELDDSALYLCASSSVATSGSYEQYFGPGTRLTVT.

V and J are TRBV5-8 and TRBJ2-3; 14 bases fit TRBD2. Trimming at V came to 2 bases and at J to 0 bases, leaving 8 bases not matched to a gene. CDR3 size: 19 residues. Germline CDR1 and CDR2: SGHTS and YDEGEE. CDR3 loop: CASSFSGTSGSWSTDTQYF. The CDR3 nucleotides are TGTGCCAGCAGCTTCTCCGGGACTAGCGGGAGTTGGAGCACAGATACGCAGTATTTT.

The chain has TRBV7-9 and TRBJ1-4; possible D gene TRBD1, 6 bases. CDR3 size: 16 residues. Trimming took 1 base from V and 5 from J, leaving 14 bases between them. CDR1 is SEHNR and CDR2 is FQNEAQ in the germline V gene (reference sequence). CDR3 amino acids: CASSLGTGQLNEKLFF. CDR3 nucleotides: TGTGCCAGCAGCTTAGGAACTGGACAGCTCAATGAAAAACTGTTTTTT.

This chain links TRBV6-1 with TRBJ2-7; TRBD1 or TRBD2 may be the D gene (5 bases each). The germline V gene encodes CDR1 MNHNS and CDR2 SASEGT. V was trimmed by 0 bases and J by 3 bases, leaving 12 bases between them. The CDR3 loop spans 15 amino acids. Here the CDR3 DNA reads TGTGCCAGCAGTGAAGCGGACGGGACCCTCTACGAGCAGTACTTC. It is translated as CASSEADGTLYEQYF.

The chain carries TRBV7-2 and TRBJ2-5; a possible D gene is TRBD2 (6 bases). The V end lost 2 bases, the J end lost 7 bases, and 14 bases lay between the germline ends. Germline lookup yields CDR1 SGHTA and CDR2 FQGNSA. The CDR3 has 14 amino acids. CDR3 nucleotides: TGTGCCAGCAGCTTACGCCAGGCGGGGTGGACCCAGTACTTC. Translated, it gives CASSLRQAGWTQYF. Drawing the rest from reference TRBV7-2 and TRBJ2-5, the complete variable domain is GAGVSQSPSNKVTEKGKDVELRCDPISGHTALYWYRQSLGQGLEFLIYFQGNSAPDKSGLPSDRFSAERTGGSVSTLTIQRTQQEDSAVYLCASSLRQAGWTQYFGPGTRLLVL.

The CDR3 loop reads CASSNSGGSYEQYF. DNA of the CDR3: TGTGCCAGTAGTAATAGCGGGGGATCCTACGAGCAGTACTTC. This chain uses TRBV19 with TRBJ2-7; 9 bases match TRBD2. This CDR3 spans 14 amino acids. J was trimmed by 1 base and V by 4 bases; bases with no gene match: 2. CDR1 and CDR2 from the germline V gene are LNHDA and SQIVND (reference sequence).

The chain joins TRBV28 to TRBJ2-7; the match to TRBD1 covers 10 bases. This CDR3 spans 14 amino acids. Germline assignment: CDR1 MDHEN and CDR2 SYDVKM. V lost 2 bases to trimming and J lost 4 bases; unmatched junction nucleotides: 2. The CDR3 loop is CASSLGTGVYEQYF. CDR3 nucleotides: TGTGCCAGCAGTTTAGGGACAGGGGTATACGAGCAGTACTTC.

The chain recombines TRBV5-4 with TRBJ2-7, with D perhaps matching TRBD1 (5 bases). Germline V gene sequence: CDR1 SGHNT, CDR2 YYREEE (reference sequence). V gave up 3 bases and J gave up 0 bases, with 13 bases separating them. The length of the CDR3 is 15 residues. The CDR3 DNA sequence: TGTGCCAGCAGCTCTTGGGGCCGCCTCTCCTACGAGCAGTACTTC. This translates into CASSSWGRLSYEQYF.

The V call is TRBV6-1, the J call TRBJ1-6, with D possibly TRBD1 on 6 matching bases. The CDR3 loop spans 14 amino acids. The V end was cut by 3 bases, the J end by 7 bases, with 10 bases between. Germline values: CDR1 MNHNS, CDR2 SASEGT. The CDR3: CASSDQGPNSPLHF. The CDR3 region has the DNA TGTGCCAGCAGTGACCAGGGGCCCAATTCACCCCTCCACTTT.

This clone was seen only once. The CDR3 nucleotides read TGTGCCAGTAGTCCGACAGGGCCCAAAAACATTCAGTACTTC. This codes for CASSPTGPKNIQYF. The chain recombines TRBV19 with TRBJ2-4; TRBD1 matches 7 bases. Germline CDR1 is LNHDA and CDR2 is SQIVND (reference sequence). This CDR3 region has 14 residues. Trimming cost V 5 bases and J 2 bases; bases outside gene matches: 3.

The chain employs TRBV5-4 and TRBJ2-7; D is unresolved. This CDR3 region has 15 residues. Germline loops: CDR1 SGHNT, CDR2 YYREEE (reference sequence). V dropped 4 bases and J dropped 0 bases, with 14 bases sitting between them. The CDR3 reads CASSAVGRYSYEQYF. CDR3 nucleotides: TGTGCCAGCAGCGCGGTAGGGCGTTACTCCTACGAGCAGTACTTC.

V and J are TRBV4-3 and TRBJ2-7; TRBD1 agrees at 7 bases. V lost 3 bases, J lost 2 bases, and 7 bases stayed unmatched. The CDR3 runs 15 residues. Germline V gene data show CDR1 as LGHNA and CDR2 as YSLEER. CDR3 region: CASSHLSTGTYEQYF. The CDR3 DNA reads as TGCGCCAGCAGCCACCTATCGACAGGGACCTACGAGCAGTACTTC.

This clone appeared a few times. The CDR3 protein is CASSVVVGQLSEAFF. The CDR3 nucleotides are TGTGCCAGCAGCGTAGTTGTGGGACAGCTCTCTGAAGCTTTCTTT. The chain is built from TRBV9 and TRBJ1-1; 7 bases agree with TRBD1. The CDR3 length is 15 residues. V shed 0 bases, J shed 6 bases, and the junction held 8 bases outside the gene matches. The germline CDR1 and CDR2 sequences are SGDLS and YYNGEE.

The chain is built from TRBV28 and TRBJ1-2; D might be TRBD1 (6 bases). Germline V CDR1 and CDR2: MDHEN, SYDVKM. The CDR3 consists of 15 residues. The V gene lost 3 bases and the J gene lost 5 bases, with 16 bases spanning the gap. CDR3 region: CASSLGGGTGYGYTF. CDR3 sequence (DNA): TGTGCCAGCAGTTTGGGAGGCGGTACAGGGTATGGCTACACCTTC.

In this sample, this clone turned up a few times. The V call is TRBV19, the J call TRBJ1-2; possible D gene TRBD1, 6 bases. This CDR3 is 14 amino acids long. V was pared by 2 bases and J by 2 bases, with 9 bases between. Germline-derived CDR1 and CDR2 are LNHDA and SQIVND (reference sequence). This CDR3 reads CASSISTGNYGYTF. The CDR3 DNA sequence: TGTGCCAGTAGTATATCAACAGGGAACTATGGCTACACCTTC.